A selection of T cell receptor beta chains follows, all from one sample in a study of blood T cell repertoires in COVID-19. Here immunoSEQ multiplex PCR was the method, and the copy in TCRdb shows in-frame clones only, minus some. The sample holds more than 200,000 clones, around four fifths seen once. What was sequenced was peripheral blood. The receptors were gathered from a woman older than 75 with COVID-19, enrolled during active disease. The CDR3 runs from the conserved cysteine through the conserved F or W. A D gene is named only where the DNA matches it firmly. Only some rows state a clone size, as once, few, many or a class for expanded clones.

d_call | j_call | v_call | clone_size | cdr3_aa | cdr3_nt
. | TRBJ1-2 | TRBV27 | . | CASSSGGLGGGYTF | TGTGCCAGCAGTTCCGGAGGGCTGGGAGGGGGCTACACCTTC
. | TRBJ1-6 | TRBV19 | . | CASSPEGGTGSSPLHF | TGTGCCAGTAGCCCAGAGGGAGGGACTGGCAGTTCACCCCTCCACTTT
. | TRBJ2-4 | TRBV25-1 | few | CASSEAGAKNIQYF | TGTGCCAGCAGTGAGGCGGGGGCCAAAAACATTCAGTACTTC
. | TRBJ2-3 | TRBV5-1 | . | CASKYLISSTDTQYF | TGCGCCAGCAAATATCTTATTTCTAGCACAGATACGCAGTATTTT
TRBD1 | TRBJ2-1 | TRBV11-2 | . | CASSFGTGALGEQFF | TGTGCCAGCAGCTTCGGGACAGGAGCCTTAGGTGAGCAGTTCTTC
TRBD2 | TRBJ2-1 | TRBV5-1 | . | CASSLVLAVYNEQFF | TGCGCCAGCAGCTTGGTCCTAGCGGTCTACAATGAGCAGTTCTTC
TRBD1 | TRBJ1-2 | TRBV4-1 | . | CASSQSGTGSGYTF | TGCGCCAGCAGCCAATCCGGGACAGGGAGCGGCTACACCTTC
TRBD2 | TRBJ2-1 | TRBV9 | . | CASSVAGGGSYNEQFF | TGTGCCAGCAGCGTAGCCGGCGGGGGCTCCTACAATGAGCAGTTCTTC
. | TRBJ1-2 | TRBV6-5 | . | CASRPSTGTYGYTF | TGTGCCAGCAGGCCTTCGACAGGCACCTATGGCTACACCTTC
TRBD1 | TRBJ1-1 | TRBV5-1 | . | CASSLGSGTGNAEAFF | TGCGCCAGCAGCTTGGGGTCCGGGACAGGGAACGCTGAAGCTTTCTTT
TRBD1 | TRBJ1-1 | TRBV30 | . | CAWRSGGSTEAFF | TGTGCCTGGAGGTCAGGGGGTAGCACTGAAGCTTTCTTT
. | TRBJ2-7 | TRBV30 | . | CAWSVFAGAYEQYF | TGTGCCTGGAGTGTATTTGCGGGTGCCTACGAGCAGTACTTC
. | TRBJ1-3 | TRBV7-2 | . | CASSRGGEAGNTIYF | TGTGCCAGCAGTAGAGGGGGAGAGGCGGGAAACACCATATATTTT
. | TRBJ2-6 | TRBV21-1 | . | CASSNLRGRGSSGANVLTF | TGTGCCAGCAGCAACCTGAGGGGCAGGGGGTCCTCTGGGGCCAACGTCCTGACTTTC
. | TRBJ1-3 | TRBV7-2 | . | CASSLATDSGNTIYF | TGTGCCAGCAGCTTAGCGACAGACTCTGGAAACACCATATATTTT
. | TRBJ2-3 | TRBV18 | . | CASSLRRGDTQYF | TGTGCCAGCTCACTAAGAAGGGGAGATACGCAGTATTTT
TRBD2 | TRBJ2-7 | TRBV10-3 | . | CAIRTSGTSYEQYF | TGTGCCATCAGGACTAGCGGGACATCCTACGAGCAGTACTTC
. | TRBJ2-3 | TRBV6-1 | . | CASSEGSRLPWDTQYF | TGTGCCAGCAGTGAAGGGAGCCGGCTCCCGTGGGATACGCAGTATTTT
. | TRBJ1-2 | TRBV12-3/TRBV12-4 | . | CASSDSGDYGYTF | TGTGCCAGCAGTGACTCAGGGGACTATGGCTACACCTTC
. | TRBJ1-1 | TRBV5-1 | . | CASSLQQINTEAFF | TGCGCCAGCAGCTTGCAACAGATTAACACTGAAGCTTTCTTT
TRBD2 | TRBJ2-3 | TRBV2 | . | CASGSGGAMDTQYF | TGTGCCAGCGGTAGCGGGGGGGCCATGGATACGCAGTATTTT